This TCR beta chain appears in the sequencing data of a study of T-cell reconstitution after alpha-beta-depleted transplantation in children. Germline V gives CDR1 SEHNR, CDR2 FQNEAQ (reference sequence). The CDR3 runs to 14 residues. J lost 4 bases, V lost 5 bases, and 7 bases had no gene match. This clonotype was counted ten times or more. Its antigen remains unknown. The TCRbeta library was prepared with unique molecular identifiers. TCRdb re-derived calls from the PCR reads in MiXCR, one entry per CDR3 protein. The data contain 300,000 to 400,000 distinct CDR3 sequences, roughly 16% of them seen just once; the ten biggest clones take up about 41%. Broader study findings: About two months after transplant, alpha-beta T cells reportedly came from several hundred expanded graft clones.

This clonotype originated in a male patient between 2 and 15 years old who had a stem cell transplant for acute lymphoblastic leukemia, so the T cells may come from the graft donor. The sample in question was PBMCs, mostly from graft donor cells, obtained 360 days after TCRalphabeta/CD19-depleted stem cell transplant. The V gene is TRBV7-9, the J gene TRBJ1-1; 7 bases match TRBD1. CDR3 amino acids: CASSVSGGRTEAFF. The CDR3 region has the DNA TGTGCCAGCAGCGTCTCAGGGGGACGCACTGAAGCTTTCTTT. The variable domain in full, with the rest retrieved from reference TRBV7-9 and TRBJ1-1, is DTGVSQNPRHKITKRGQNVTFRCDPISEHNRLYWYRQTLGQGPEFLTYFQNEAQLEKSRLLSDRFSAERPKGSFSTLEIQRTEQGDSAMYLCASSVSGGRTEAFFGQGTRLTVV.